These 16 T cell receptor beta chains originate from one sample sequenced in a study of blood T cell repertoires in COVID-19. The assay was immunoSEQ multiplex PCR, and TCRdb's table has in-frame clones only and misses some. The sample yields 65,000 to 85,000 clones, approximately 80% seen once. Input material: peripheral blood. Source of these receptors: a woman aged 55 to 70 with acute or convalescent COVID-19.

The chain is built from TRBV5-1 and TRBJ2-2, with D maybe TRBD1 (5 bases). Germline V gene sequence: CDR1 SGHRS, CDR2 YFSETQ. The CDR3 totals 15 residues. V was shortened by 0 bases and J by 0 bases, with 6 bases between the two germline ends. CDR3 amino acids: CASSLGTTNTGELFF. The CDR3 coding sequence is TGCGCCAGCAGCTTGGGGACAACGAACACCGGGGAGCTGTTTTTT.

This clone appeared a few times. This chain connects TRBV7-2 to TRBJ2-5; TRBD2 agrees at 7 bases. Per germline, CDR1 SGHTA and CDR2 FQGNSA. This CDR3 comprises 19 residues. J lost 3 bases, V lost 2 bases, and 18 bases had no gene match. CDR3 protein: CASSLKFGSGISPEETQYF. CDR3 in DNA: TGTGCCAGCAGCTTAAAGTTCGGGAGCGGGATTAGCCCCGAAGAGACCCAGTACTTC.

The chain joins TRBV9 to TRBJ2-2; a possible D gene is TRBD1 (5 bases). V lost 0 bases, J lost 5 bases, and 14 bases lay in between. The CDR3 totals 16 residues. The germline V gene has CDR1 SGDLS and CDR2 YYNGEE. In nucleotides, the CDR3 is TGTGCCAGCAGCGTAGCGAGGTCTCCAGGGACCGGGGAGCTGTTTTTT. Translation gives CASSVARSPGTGELFF.

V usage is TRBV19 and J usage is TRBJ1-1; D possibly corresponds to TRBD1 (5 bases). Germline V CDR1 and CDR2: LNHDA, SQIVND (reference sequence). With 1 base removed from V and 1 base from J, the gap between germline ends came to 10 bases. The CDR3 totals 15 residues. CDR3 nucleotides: TGTGCCAGTAGTATAGTAGGGGAATGGAACACTGAAGCTTTCTTT. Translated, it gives CASSIVGEWNTEAFF.

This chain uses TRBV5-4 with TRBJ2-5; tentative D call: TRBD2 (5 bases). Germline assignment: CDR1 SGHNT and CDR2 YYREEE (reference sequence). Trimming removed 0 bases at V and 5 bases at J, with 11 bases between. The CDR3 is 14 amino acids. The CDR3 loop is CASSLAGSGETQYF. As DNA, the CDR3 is TGTGCCAGCAGCTTGGCGGGGTCCGGGGAGACCCAGTACTTC. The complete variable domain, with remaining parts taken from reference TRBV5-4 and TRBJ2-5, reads ETGVTQSPTHLIKTRGQQVTLRCSSQSGHNTVSWYQQALGQGPQFIFQYYREEENGRGNFPPRFSGLQFPNYSSELNVNALELDDSALYLCASSLAGSGETQYFGPGTRLLVL.

CDR3 DNA sequence: TGTGCCAGCAGAGCCGGGACAGAGCAGTTCTTC. Its translation is CASRAGTEQFF. V usage is TRBV6-4 and J usage is TRBJ2-1, with D possibly matching TRBD1 (6 bases). Germline values: CDR1 MRHNA, CDR2 SNTAGT. The CDR3 contains 11 residues. Trimming cost V 6 bases and J 10 bases, with 10 bases left between them.

For the CDR3, the DNA is TGTGCCAGCAGCCCCCGAACCTTACAGGGGTTGAATTCACCCCTCCACTTT. This sequence encodes CASSPRTLQGLNSPLHF. V and J are TRBV3-1 (or the pseudogene TRBV3-2) and TRBJ1-6; 7 nucleotides match TRBD1. After removal of 4 bases from V and 7 bases from J, the junction contained 13 bases not matched to a gene. Germline V gene lookup returns CDR1 LGHDT and CDR2 YNNKEL (reference sequence). This CDR3 is built from 17 residues.

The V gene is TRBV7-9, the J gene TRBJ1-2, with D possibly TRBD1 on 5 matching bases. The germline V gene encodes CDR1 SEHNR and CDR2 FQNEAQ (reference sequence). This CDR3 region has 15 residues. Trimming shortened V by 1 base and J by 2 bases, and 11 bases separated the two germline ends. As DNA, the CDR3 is TGTGCCAGCAGCTTAGGGGGGGAGATGAACTATGGCTACACCTTC. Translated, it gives CASSLGGEMNYGYTF.

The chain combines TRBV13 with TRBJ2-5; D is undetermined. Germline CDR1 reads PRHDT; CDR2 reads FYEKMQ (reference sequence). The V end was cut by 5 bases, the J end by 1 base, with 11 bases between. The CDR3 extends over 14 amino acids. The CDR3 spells CASSQSGIQETQYF. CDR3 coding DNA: TGTGCCAGCAGCCAATCAGGAATCCAAGAGACCCAGTACTTC.

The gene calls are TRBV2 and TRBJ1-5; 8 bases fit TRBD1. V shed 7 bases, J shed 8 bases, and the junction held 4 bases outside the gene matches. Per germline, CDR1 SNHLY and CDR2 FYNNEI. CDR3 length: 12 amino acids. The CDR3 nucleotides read TGTGCCAGCACCCACAGGGGGGAGCCCCAGCATTTT. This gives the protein CASTHRGEPQHF.

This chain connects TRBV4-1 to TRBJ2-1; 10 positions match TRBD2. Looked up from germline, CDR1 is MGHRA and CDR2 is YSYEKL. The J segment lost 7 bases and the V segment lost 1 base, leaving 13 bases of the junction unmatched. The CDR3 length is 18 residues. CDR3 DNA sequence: TGCGCCAGCAGCCAAGTGGATTTGGGGCTAGCGGGGGCAAATGAGCAGTTCTTC. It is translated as CASSQVDLGLAGANEQFF.

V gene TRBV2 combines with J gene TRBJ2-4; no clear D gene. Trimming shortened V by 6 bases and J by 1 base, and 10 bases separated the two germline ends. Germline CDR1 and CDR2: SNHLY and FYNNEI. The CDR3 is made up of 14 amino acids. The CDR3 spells CASRSEAAKNIQYF. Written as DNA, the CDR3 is TGTGCCAGCAGGTCTGAGGCCGCCAAAAACATTCAGTACTTC.

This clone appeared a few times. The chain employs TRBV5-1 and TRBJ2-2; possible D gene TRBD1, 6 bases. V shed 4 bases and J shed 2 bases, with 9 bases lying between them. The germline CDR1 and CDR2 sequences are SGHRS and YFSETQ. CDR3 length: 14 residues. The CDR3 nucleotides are TGCGCCAGCAGCCCGGGACATAACACCGGGGAGCTGTTTTTT. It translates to CASSPGHNTGELFF.

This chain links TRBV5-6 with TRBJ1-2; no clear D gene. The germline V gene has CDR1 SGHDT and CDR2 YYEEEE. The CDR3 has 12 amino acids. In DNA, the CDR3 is TGTGTGAGCACGAGAGTTGACTATGGCTACACCTTC. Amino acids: CVSTRVDYGYTF.

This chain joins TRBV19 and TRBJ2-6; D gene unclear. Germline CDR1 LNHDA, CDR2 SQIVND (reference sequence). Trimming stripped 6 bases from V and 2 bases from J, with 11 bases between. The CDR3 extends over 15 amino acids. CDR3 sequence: CASSSQNTGANVLTF. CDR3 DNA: TGTGCCAGTAGCTCGCAGAATACTGGGGCCAACGTCCTGACTTTC.

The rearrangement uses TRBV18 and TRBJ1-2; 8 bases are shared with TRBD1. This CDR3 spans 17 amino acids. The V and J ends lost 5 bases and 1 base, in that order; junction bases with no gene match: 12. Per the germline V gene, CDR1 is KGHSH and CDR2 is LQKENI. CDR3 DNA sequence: TGTGCCAGCTCAACCGGGACAGGTATCCGCCGTAACTATGGCTACACCTTC. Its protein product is CASSTGTGIRRNYGYTF.